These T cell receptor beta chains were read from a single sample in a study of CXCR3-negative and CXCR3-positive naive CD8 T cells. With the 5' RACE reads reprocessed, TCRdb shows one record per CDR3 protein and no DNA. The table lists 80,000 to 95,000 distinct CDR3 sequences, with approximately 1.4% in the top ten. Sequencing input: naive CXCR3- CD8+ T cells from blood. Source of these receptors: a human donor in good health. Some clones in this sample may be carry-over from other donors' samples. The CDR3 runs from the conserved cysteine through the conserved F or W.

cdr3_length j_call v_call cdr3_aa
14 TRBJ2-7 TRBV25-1 CASSELYGADEQYF
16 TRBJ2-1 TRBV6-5 CASSNPDSYSYNEQFF
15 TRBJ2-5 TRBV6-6 CASSYGTGMGETQYF
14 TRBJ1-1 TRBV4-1 CASSLSTTRTEAFF
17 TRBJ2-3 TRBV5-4 CASSLDLSSGTTDTQYF
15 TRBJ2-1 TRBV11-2 CASSLAVGGNNEQFF
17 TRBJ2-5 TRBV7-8 CASSPETSGRAGETQYF
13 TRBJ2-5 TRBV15 CATSREEGETQYF
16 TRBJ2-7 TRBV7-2 CASSLGWTGEGHEQYF
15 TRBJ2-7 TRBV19 CASSTPQGSSYEQYF
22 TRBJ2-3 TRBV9 CASSFYICSAWLLAGDTDTQYF
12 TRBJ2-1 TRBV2 CASKQLYNEQFF
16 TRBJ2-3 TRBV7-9 CASSPPLADSTDTQYF
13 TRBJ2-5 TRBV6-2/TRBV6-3 CASRWTVQETQYF
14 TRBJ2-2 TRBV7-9 CASSFAAGPGELFF
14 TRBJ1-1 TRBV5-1 CASSHRDRNTEAFF
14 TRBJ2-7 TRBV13 CASSIGTTLYEQYF
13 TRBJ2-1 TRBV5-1 CASSLEDRDEQFF
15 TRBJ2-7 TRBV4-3 CASSHTGQGPYEQYF
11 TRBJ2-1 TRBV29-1 CSVSDGNEQFF
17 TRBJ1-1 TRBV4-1 CASSQDATGAVNTEAFF
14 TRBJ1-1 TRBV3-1 CASSQEVSIAEAFF